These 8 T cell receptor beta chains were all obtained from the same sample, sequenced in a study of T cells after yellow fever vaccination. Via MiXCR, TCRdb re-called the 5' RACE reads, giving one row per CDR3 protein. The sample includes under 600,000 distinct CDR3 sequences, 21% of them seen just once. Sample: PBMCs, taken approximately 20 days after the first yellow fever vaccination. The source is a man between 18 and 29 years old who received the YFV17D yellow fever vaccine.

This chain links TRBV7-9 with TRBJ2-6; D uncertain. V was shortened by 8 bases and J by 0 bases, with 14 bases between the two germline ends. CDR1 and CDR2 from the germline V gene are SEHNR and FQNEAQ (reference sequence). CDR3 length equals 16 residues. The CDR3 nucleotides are TGTGCCAGCCTTCGGCTTCTGGGCTCTGGGGCCAACGTCCTGACTTTC. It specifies CASLRLLGSGANVLTF.

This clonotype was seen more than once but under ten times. The CDR3 sequence: CASSEPFKVLTQYF. CDR3 sequence (DNA): TGCGCCAGCAGTGAGCCCTTCAAAGTTTTAACGCAGTATTTT. J is TRBJ2-3 and V is TRBV10-2; D uncertain. CDR1 WSHSY and CDR2 SAAADI come from the germline V gene. This CDR3 is 14 amino acids long. Trimming stripped 2 bases from V and 9 bases from J, with 15 bases between.

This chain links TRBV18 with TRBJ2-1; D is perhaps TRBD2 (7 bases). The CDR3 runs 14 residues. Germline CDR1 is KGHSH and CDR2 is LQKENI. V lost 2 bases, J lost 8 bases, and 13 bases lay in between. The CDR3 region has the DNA TGTGCCAGCTCACCAGCGGGGGCAGGCTATGAGCAGTTCTTC. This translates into CASSPAGAGYEQFF.

The CDR3 region has the DNA TGCGCCAGCAGCTTGCCAGGGGGCCATGAGCAGTTCTTC. Translated: CASSLPGGHEQFF. This sequence joins TRBV5-1 and TRBJ2-1; 8 positions agree with TRBD1. Germline lookup yields CDR1 SGHRS and CDR2 YFSETQ. The CDR3 consists of 13 residues. Germline trimming cut 1 base from V and 8 bases from J; bases unmatched to any gene: 2.

The CDR3 sequence is CASSFIRGLPYNEQFF. The CDR3 DNA follows: TGTGCCAGCAGCTTCATCAGGGGCCTTCCCTACAATGAGCAGTTCTTC. The chain carries TRBV7-9 and TRBJ2-1, with D possibly being TRBD1 (6 bases). The V end lost 3 bases, the J end lost 2 bases, and 14 bases lay between the germline ends. The germline gives CDR1 SEHNR, CDR2 FQNEAQ (reference sequence). This CDR3 has 16 amino acids.

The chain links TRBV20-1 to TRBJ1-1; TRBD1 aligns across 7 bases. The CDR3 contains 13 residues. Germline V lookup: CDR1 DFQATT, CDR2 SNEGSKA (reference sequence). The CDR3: CRRPGGANTEAFF. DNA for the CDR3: TGCAGGAGGCCAGGGGGAGCGAACACTGAAGCTTTCTTT.

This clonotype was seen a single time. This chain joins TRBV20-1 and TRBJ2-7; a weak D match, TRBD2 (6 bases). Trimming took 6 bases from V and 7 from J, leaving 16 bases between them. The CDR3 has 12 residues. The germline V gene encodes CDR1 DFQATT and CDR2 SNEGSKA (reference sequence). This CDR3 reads CSAAGPYGEQYV. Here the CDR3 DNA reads TGCAGTGCGGCGGGGCCCTATGGGGAGCAGTACGTC.

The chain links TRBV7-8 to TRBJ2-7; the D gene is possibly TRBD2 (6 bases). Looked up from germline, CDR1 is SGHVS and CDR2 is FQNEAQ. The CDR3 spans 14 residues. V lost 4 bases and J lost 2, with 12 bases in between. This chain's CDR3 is CASSSGTRAYEQYV. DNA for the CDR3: TGTGCCAGCAGCTCTGGGACTCGAGCCTACGAGCAGTACGTC.